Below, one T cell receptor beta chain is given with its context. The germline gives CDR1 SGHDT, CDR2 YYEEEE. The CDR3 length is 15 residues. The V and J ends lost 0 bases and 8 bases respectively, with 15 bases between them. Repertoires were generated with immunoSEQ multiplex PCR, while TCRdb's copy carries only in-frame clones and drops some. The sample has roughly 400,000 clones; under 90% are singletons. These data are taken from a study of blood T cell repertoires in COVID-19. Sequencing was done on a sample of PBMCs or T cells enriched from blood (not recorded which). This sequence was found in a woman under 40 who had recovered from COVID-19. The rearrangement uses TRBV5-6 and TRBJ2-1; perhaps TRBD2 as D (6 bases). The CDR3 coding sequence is TGTGCCAGCAGCTTGGAGGGCCGCGGGGACGATGAGCAGTTCTTC. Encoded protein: CASSLEGRGDDEQFF.